This TCR beta chain was sequenced in a study of spatial heterogeneity in lung cancer. Whole-study context: Beta-chain sequences consistently outnumbered alpha-chain sequences in detection.

The presence of a unique molecular identifier marked each TCR cDNA molecule. TCRdb ran MiXCR on the 5' RACE reads and lists one entry per CDR3 protein. The sample yields approximately 47,000 distinct CDR3 sequences, around 7.6% seen once. Trimming removed 0 bases from V and 0 bases from J, with 14 bases in between. The CDR3 covers 18 residues. Germline V gene data show CDR1 as MNHEY and CDR2 as SVGAGI. Overall study results and limits: Resection saw ubiquitous expanded tumor TCRs appear in blood more than follow-up did.

The time point here: sample taken at primary tumor resection. The input material, whole RNA from tumor, nontumor lung or frozen PBMC, was sequenced unsorted. Notes on this clonotype: Its matching antigen is unknown.

The source material was PBMCs, sampled at surgery. This chain connects TRBV6-5 to TRBJ2-2, with D possibly being TRBD1 (6 bases). The clonotype comes from a female donor with early-stage non-small cell lung cancer. CDR3 in amino acids: CASSYSSGDLANTGELFF. The CDR3, as DNA: TGTGCCAGCAGTTACTCGTCAGGGGATCTCGCGAACACCGGGGAGCTGTTTTTT.